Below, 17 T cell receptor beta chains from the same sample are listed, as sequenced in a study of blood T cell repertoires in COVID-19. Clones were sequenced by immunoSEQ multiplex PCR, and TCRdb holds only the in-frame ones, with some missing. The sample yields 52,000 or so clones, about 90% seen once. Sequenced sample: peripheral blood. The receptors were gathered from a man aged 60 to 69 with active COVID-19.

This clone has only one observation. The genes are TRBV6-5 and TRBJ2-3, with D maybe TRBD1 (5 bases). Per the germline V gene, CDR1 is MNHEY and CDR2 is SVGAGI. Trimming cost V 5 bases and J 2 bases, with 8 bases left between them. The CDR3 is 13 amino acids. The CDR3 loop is CASSQTDTDTQYF. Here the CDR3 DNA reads TGTGCCAGCAGTCAGACAGACACAGATACGCAGTATTTT.

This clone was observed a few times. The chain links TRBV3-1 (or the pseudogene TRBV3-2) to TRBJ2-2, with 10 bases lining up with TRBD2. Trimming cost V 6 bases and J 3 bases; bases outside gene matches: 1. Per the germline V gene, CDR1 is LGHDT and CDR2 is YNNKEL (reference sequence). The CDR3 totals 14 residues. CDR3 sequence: CASSLAGDTGELFF. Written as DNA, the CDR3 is TGTGCCAGCAGTCTAGCGGGAGACACCGGGGAGCTGTTTTTT.

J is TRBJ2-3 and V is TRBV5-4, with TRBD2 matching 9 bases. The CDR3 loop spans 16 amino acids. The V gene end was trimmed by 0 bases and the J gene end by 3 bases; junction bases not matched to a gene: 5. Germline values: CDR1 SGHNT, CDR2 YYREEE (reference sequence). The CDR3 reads CASSLGVAGATDTQYF. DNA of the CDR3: TGTGCCAGCAGCTTGGGAGTAGCGGGAGCGACAGATACGCAGTATTTT. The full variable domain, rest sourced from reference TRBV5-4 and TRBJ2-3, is ETGVTQSPTHLIKTRGQQVTLRCSSQSGHNTVSWYQQALGQGPQFIFQYYREEENGRGNFPPRFSGLQFPNYSSELNVNALELDDSALYLCASSLGVAGATDTQYFGPGTRLTVL.

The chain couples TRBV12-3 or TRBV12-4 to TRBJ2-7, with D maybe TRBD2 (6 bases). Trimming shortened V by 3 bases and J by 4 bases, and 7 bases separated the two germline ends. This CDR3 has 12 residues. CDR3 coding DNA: TGTGCCAGCAGTTTCGGACTATACGAGCAGTACTTC. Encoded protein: CASSFGLYEQYF.

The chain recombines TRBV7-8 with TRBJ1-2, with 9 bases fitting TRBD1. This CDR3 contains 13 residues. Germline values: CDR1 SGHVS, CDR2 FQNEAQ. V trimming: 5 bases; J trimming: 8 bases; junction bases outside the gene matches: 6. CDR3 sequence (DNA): TGTGCCAGCAGCGAGGGACAGGGTAGGGGCTACACCTTC. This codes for CASSEGQGRGYTF.

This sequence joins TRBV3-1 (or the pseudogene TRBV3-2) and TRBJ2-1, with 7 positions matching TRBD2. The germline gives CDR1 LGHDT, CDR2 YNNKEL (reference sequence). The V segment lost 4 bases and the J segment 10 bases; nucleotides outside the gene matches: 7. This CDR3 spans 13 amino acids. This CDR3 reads CASSRGGEGEQFF. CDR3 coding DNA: TGTGCCAGCAGCCGGGGGGGTGAGGGGGAGCAGTTCTTC.

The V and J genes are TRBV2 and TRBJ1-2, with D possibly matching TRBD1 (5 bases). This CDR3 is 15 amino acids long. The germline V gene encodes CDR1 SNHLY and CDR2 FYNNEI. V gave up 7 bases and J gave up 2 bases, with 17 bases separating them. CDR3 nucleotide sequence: TGTGCCAGCATGAGGCTTCGGGGGTCCAACTATGGCTACACCTTC. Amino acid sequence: CASMRLRGSNYGYTF.

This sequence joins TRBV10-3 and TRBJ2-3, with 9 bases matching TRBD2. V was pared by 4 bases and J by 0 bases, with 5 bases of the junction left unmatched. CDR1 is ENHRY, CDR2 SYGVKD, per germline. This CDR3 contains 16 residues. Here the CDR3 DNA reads TGTGCCATCAGTGGGACTAGCGCCGCTAGCACAGATACGCAGTATTTT. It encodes CAISGTSAASTDTQYF.

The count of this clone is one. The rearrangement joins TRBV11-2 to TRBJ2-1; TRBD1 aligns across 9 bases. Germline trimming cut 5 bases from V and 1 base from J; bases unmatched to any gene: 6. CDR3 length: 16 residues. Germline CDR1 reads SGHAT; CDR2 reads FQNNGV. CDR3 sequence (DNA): TGTGCCAGCAGCACCCAACAGGGGGCTTCCTACAATGAGCAGTTCTTC. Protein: CASSTQQGASYNEQFF.

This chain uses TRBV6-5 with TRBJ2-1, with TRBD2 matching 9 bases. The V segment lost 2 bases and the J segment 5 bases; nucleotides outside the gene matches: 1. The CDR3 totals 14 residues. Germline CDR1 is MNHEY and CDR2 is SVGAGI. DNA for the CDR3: TGTGCCAGCAGTTACCAGCGGGGGGACAATGAGCAGTTCTTC. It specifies CASSYQRGDNEQFF.

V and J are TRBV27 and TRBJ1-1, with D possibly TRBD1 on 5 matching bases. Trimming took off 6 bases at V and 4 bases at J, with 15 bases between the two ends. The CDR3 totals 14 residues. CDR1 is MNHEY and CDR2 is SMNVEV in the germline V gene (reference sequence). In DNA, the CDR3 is TGTGCCAGCAGCACCCCCAGGGTTGCCACTGAAGCTTTCTTT. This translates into CASSTPRVATEAFF.

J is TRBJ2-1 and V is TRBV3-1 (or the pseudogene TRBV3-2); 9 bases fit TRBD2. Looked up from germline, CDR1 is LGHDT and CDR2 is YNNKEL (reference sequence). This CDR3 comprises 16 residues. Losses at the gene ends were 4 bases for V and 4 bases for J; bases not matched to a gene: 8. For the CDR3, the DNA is TGTGCCAGCAGCCGACCCGGACTAGCGAGGTACAATGAGCAGTTCTTC. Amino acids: CASSRPGLARYNEQFF.

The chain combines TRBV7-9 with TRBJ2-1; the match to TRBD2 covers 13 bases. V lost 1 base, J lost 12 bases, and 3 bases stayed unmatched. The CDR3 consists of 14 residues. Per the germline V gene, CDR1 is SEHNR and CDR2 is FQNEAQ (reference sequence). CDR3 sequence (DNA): TGTGCCAGCAGCTTAGAACTAGCGGGAGGGCGGCAGTTCTTC. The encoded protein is CASSLELAGGRQFF.

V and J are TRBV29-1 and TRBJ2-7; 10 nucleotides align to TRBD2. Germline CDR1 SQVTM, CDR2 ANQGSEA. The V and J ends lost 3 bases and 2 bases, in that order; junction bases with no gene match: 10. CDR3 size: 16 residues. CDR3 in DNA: TGCAGCGTTGAGGGCCCGGGACTAGCGACAACCTACGAGCAGTACTTC. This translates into CSVEGPGLATTYEQYF.

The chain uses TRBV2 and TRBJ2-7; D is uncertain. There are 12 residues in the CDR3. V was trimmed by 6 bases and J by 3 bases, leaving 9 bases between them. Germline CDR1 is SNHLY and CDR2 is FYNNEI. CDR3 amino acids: CASSEEYYEQYF. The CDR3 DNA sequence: TGTGCCAGCAGCGAGGAATACTACGAGCAGTACTTC.

The CDR3 region has the DNA TGCAGCGTGGTTGATCCGAGACAGGACTACACCTTC. Protein: CSVVDPRQDYTF. This chain connects TRBV29-1 to TRBJ1-2; tentatively, D is TRBD1 (6 bases). The CDR3 contains 12 residues. The V and J ends lost 6 bases and 10 bases respectively, with 18 bases between them. Looked up from germline, CDR1 is SQVTM and CDR2 is ANQGSEA.

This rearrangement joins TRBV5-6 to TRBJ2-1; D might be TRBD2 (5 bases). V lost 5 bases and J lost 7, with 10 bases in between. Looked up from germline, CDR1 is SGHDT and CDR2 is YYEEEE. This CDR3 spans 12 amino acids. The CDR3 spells CASRGVANEQFF. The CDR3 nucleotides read TGTGCCAGCAGAGGAGTAGCGAATGAGCAGTTCTTC.